Only a few counts were recorded for the clone carrying this TCR beta chain. Its antigen is unidentified. This sample stems from a study of T-cell memory formation after mild COVID-19. Across the study: Clusters were largely donor specific.

The V end was cut by 2 bases, the J end by 8 bases, with 4 bases between. The CDR3 contains 11 residues. Germline CDR1 reads MDHEN; CDR2 reads SYDVKM. Employing constant-segment primers, 5'RACE generated TCR alpha and TCR beta cDNA libraries bearing sample barcodes and UMIs. Each CDR3 protein gets one entry after TCRdb re-called the 5' RACE reads with MiXCR. The sample lists fewer than 300,000 distinct CDR3 sequences; about a sixth were seen once. Study findings and constraints: CD4+ contracting clones lay mainly in CM and EM, CD8+ ones in EMRA. Pre-infection memory carried some responding clones, suggesting that cross-reactive memory joined.

The origin of this receptor is a man aged 18-30 years who had mild COVID-19 (a few samples of this study predate the infection). Cell type and time point are not known. The chain uses TRBV28 and TRBJ2-1; D is ambiguous. Sequencing input: PBMCs or a T cell subset sorted from them (not recorded which). CDR3 DNA: TGTGCCAGCAGTTTAAGGGATGAGCAGTTCTTC. This translates into CASSLRDEQFF. Filled out from reference TRBV28 and TRBJ2-1, the complete variable domain reads DVKVTQSSRYLVKRTGEKVFLECVQDMDHENMFWYRQDPGLGLRLIYFSYDVKMKEKGDIPEGYSVSREKKERFSLILESASTNQTSMYLCASSLRDEQFFGPGTRLTVL.